These T cell receptor beta chains were read from a single sample in a study of technical replicates of blood from a few donors. Measured with immunoSEQ multiplex PCR; TCRdb has only the in-frame clones, and not every one. The sample includes tens of thousands of clones, 93% of them seen just once. Sample: T cells isolated from PBMCs. These receptors originate from a human donor in good health. The CDR3 runs from the conserved cysteine through the conserved F or W. The D gene is left open where the match is weak. Clone size, where shown, is once, few, many, or a class for clones that have expanded.

>.|TRBJ1-2|TRBV10-3|few
TGTGCCATCAGTGGAGGAACCTATGGCTACACCTTC
CAISGGTYGYTF
>.|TRBJ2-5|TRBV19|.
TGTGCCAGTAGTATGCAGGAGACCCAGTACTTC
CASSMQETQYF
>TRBD2|TRBJ2-1|TRBV4-1|.
TGCGCCAGCAGCCTCCTGCCTAGCGGGAGATACAATGAGCAGTTCTTC
CASSLLPSGRYNEQFF
>.|TRBJ2-1|TRBV5-1|.
TGCGCCAGCAGCTTGCCCGGACAGAGCGACTACAATGAGCAGTTCTTC
CASSLPGQSDYNEQFF
>TRBD2|TRBJ2-3|TRBV6-5|.
TGTGCCAGCAGTTCACTAGCGGGAGGTTCAGATACGCAGTATTTT
CASSSLAGGSDTQYF
>.|TRBJ1-1|TRBV18|.
TGTGCCAGCTCACCGGAGGGACTCAAGACATACATGAACACTGAAGCTTTCTTT
CASSPEGLKTYMNTEAFF
>TRBD1|TRBJ1-6|TRBV7-8|.
TGTGCCAGCAGCGGCAGACAGGGAGGTAGTTCACCCCTCCACTTT
CASSGRQGGSSPLHF
>.|TRBJ2-1|TRBV11-3|.
TGTGCCAGCAGCCCTTCTATTGGGAGGCTAAATGAGCAGTTCTTC
CASSPSIGRLNEQFF
>TRBD1|TRBJ1-1|TRBV20-1|.
TGCAGTGCGACAGGGGGCTTCGCTTTCTTT
CSATGGFAFF
>TRBD2|TRBJ2-5|TRBV27|.
TGTGCCAGCAGAGGTTCTAGCGGGAGGGGGGAGACCCAGTACTTC
CASRGSSGRGETQYF
>.|TRBJ1-5|TRBV4-1|.
TGCGCCAGCAGCCCCAACGACGGAACAGACCATCAGCCCCAGCATTTT
CASSPNDGTDHQPQHF
>TRBD1|TRBJ1-3|TRBV19|.
TGTGCCAGTAGCCGTCCACTTTCCGGGACAGGGTCGAACACCATATATTTT
CASSRPLSGTGSNTIYF
>TRBD2|TRBJ2-5|TRBV5-5|.
TGTGCCAGCAGCCCGGGAGGGGGGGCGTCCGAGACCCAGTACTTC
CASSPGGGASETQYF
>.|TRBJ2-3|TRBV7-3|.
TGTGCCAGCAGCTTAACTCCGGTGGGTGGAGGCACAGATACGCAGTATTTT
CASSLTPVGGGTDTQYF
>.|TRBJ1-5|TRBV27|.
TGTGCCAGCAGTTTATGGGGGGGGCAGCCCCAGCATTTT
CASSLWGGQPQHF
>TRBD2|TRBJ2-1|TRBV4-1|.
TGCGCCAGCAGTTTCCTAGCGGGCGAGCAGTTCTTC
CASSFLAGEQFF
>.|TRBJ1-4|TRBV29-1|.
TGCAGCGTCCATGCGACAGAGAATGAAAAACTGTTTTTT
CSVHATENEKLFF
>TRBD1|TRBJ2-7|TRBV18|.
TGTGCCAGCTCACCGGGACAGGGGGCCGAGCAGTACTTC
CASSPGQGAEQYF
>.|TRBJ1-5|TRBV15|.
TGTGCCACCGCCAGGTCGGGACTCAAGGAGAATCAGCCCCAGCATTTT
CATARSGLKENQPQHF
>.|TRBJ1-1|TRBV7-9|.
TGTGCCAGCAGCTTAGTTTCTTCGGTCAACACTGAAGCTTTCTTT
CASSLVSSVNTEAFF
>TRBD1|TRBJ2-5|TRBV28|.
TGTGCCAGCAGTTTGGCACAGGGGGTGGAAGAGACCCAGTACTTC
CASSLAQGVEETQYF
>.|TRBJ1-6|TRBV5-8|.
TGTGCCAGCAGCTTGGGTGGGGGCAGAAATTCACCCCTCCACTTT
CASSLGGGRNSPLHF
>.|TRBJ2-1|TRBV27|.
TGTGCCAGCAGTCTCTACAGGGGAGGCACCTACAATGAGCAGTTCTTC
CASSLYRGGTYNEQFF
>TRBD1|TRBJ1-4|TRBV28|.
TGTGCCAGCAGTTTACGTCCGGGACAGGGGGCGGCAACTAATGAAAAACTGTTTTTT
CASSLRPGQGAATNEKLFF
>TRBD2|TRBJ2-7|TRBV20-1|.
TGCAGTGCCCGGGGGGGACACGAGCAGTACTTC
CSARGGHEQYF
>TRBD2|TRBJ2-2|TRBV5-6|.
TGTGCCAGCAGCTCGGTAGGGACTAGCGGTACCGGGGAGCTGTTTTTT
CASSSVGTSGTGELFF
>.|TRBJ2-1|TRBV27|.
TGTGCCAGCTGCACTCTTCCTTTGAGCTCCTACAATGAGCAGTTCTTC
CASCTLPLSSYNEQFF
>TRBD2|TRBJ2-1|TRBV4-1|.
TGCGCCAGCAGCCCTACTAGCGGGTTCGGCAATGAGCAGTTCTTC
CASSPTSGFGNEQFF
>TRBD1|TRBJ2-5|TRBV9|.
TGTGCCAGCAGCCCTCCGAGGGGGCAGGAGACCCAGTACTTC
CASSPPRGQETQYF
>.|TRBJ2-6|TRBV9|once
TGTGCCAGCAGCGGGGGAACGACAGCCGTCTCTGGGGCCAACGTCCTGACTTTC
CASSGGTTAVSGANVLTF
>TRBD1|TRBJ2-7|TRBV5-1|.
TGCGCCAGCAGCTTCGGGCAGGGGGTCTACGAGCAGTACTTC
CASSFGQGVYEQYF
>.|TRBJ1-1|TRBV14|.
TGTGCCAGCAGTACCGGAGGGTGGTACCAAGGGGACACTGAAGCTTTCTTT
CASSTGGWYQGDTEAFF
>TRBD2|TRBJ2-3|TRBV19|.
TGTGCCAGTAGTATACTCCTTTGGTCCAGCGGGATTAGTGCGCGCACAGATACGCAGTATTTT
CASSILLWSSGISARTDTQYF
>.|TRBJ1-1|TRBV19|.
TGTGCCAGTAGTATCGGGGAGAGGACTGAAGCTTTCTTT
CASSIGERTEAFF
>TRBD2|TRBJ2-7|TRBV5-4|.
TGTGCCAGCAGCTCTAGCGGGACCTACGAGCAGTACTTC
CASSSSGTYEQYF
>.|TRBJ1-2|TRBV29-1|.
TGCAGCGCACGAGGGGACTTCTATGGCTACACCTTC
CSARGDFYGYTF
>.|TRBJ1-1|TRBV27|.
TGTGCCAGCAGTTTATACACAGGGTTTGAAGCTTTCTTT
CASSLYTGFEAFF
>.|TRBJ1-1|TRBV27|.
TGTGCCAGCAGTCTCACTAGTCTCCGGCCAGCTTTCTTT
CASSLTSLRPAFF
>.|TRBJ2-2|TRBV10-1|few
TGCGCCAGCAAGGGAGACACCGGGGAGCTGTTTTTT
CASKGDTGELFF
>.|TRBJ2-1|TRBV12-5|.
TGTGCTAGTGGTTTGGTACTCGAGGGTAATGAGCAGTTCTTC
CASGLVLEGNEQFF
>TRBD2|TRBJ2-1|TRBV6-6|.
TGTGCCAGCAGCACAACTAGCGATGAGCAGTTCTTC
CASSTTSDEQFF
>.|TRBJ1-2|TRBV4-1|.
TGCGCCAGCAGCCAGCCCCGCAGCGGTGAGGGTATAGGATATGGCTACACCTTC
CASSQPRSGEGIGYGYTF
>TRBD2|TRBJ2-1|TRBV10-2|.
TGCGCCAGCAGTTTTTCCTCAGCGGGGAGCTCCTACAATGAGCAGTTCTTC
CASSFSSAGSSYNEQFF
>.|TRBJ2-7|TRBV4-1|.
TGCGCCAGCAGCCACGTTGGAGGGACCGAGCAGTACTTC
CASSHVGGTEQYF
>TRBD1|TRBJ2-7|TRBV5-1|.
TGCGCCAGCAGCTTGGTCCAGGGGGACTCCTACGAGCAGTACTTC
CASSLVQGDSYEQYF
>TRBD1|TRBJ2-7|TRBV5-1|once
TGCGCCAGCAGCTTGGGGGACAGAAAGGGTGACGAGCAGTACTTC
CASSLGDRKGDEQYF
>.|TRBJ2-5|TRBV5-4|.
TGTGCCAGCAGCCCCGGTCCGGGGGAGACCCAGTACTTC
CASSPGPGETQYF
>.|TRBJ2-7|TRBV28|.
TGTGCCAGCAGGTTCAATGAGCTGCAGTACTTC
CASRFNELQYF
>.|TRBJ2-1|TRBV5-4|.
TGTGCCAGCAGCTTGATCTCCAGGGGCGCTGGCCATGAGCAGTTCTTC
CASSLISRGAGHEQFF
>.|TRBJ2-3|TRBV29-1|.
TGCAGCGTTCGACACCCCACAGATACGCAGTATTTT
CSVRHPTDTQYF
>.|TRBJ2-7|TRBV11-2|.
TGTGCCAGCAGCTTTGGCAGTTCCTACGAGCAGTACTTC
CASSFGSSYEQYF
>TRBD2|TRBJ2-5|TRBV11-1|.
TGTGCCAGCAGTCTTGGACTAGAGACCGAGACCCAGTACTTC
CASSLGLETETQYF
>.|TRBJ1-5|TRBV30|.
TGTGCCTGGAGTGAGGGAGGAAAGCCCCAGCATTTT
CAWSEGGKPQHF
>.|TRBJ1-2|TRBV5-1|.
TGCGCCAGCAGCTTGGAGGGGCGCTCGGGCTATGGCTACACCTTC
CASSLEGRSGYGYTF
>TRBD2|TRBJ2-3|TRBV5-1|.
TGCGCCAGCAGCTTTGGACTAGCGGGAGACACAGATACGCAGTATTTT
CASSFGLAGDTDTQYF
>TRBD2|TRBJ2-3|TRBV4-1|.
TGCGCCAGCAGCCAAACCCTAGCGGCGGGCACAGATACGCAGTATTTT
CASSQTLAAGTDTQYF